The 22 T cell receptor beta chains given below trace back to one sample, sequenced in a study of response to subunit inactivated influenza vaccine. TCRdb called the RT-PCR reads again in MiXCR, with one record for every CDR3 protein. In the table there are 550,000 to 600,000 distinct CDR3 sequences, around 11% of which are singletons. The source was PBMCs from blood, collected on the day of vaccination. These receptors originate from a man aged 50 to 60 who received an inactivated influenza vaccine.

The chain carries TRBV19 and TRBJ2-6, with D possibly matching TRBD1 (5 bases). Between the trimmed V and J ends, which lost 2 bases and 4 bases, there was a span of 18 bases. The V gene's germline CDR1 is LNHDA and CDR2 SQIVND (reference sequence). There are 18 residues in the CDR3. The chain's CDR3 is CASSILVTAPSGANVLTF. The CDR3 nucleotides are TGTGCCAGTAGTATATTGGTGACAGCCCCATCCGGGGCCAACGTCCTGACTTTC.

The chain couples TRBV5-1 to TRBJ2-7; D is perhaps TRBD1 (5 bases). Germline V gives CDR1 SGHRS, CDR2 YFSETQ. V was shortened by 4 bases and J by 3 bases, with 11 bases between the two germline ends. The CDR3 is made up of 13 amino acids. CDR3 sequence: CASSAQGGYEQYF. DNA of the CDR3: TGCGCCAGCAGCGCGCAGGGTGGCTACGAGCAGTACTTC.

The V gene is TRBV2, the J gene TRBJ1-6; 10 bases agree with TRBD1. The CDR3 has 15 amino acids. The V and J ends lost 7 bases and 7 bases, in that order; junction bases with no gene match: 7. CDR1 is SNHLY and CDR2 is FYNNEI in the germline V gene. The CDR3 is CASIGTGAGNSPLHF. The DNA for the CDR3 is TGTGCCAGCATTGGGACAGGGGCAGGGAATTCACCCCTCCACTTT.

This clonotype has only a few counts. The V gene is TRBV24-1, the J gene TRBJ1-1, with 9 bases that match TRBD1. CDR3 length: 16 residues. Germline V gene data show CDR1 as KGHDR and CDR2 as SFDVKD. The V and J ends lost 4 bases and 0 bases, in that order; junction bases with no gene match: 5. This CDR3 reads CATSEGGTGMNTEAFF. Here the CDR3 DNA reads TGTGCCACCAGTGAGGGGGGGACAGGGATGAACACTGAAGCTTTCTTT.

This clonotype was counted only a few times. The V and J genes are TRBV20-1 and TRBJ1-1; D unclear. With 6 bases removed from V and 2 bases from J, the gap between germline ends came to 10 bases. The CDR3 runs 12 residues. Per germline, CDR1 DFQATT and CDR2 SNEGSKA (reference sequence). This chain's CDR3 is CSATRINTEAFF. The CDR3 nucleotides are TGCAGTGCAACCAGGATAAACACTGAAGCTTTCTTT.

This clonotype has a handful of counts. This chain connects TRBV5-5 to TRBJ1-1, with unresolved D. The CDR3 consists of 16 residues. Trimming took off 0 bases at V and 0 bases at J, with 12 bases between the two ends. From germline, CDR1 is SGHKS and CDR2 YYEKEE (reference sequence). CDR3 region: CASSLEQPYMNTEAFF. The CDR3 coding sequence is TGTGCCAGCAGCTTGGAGCAGCCTTACATGAACACTGAAGCTTTCTTT. The variable domain in full, completed from reference TRBV5-5 and TRBJ1-1, reads DAGVTQSPTHLIKTRGQQVTLRCSPISGHKSVSWYQQVLGQGPQFIFQYYEKEERGRGNFPDRFSARQFPNYSSELNVNALLLGDSALYLCASSLEQPYMNTEAFFGQGTRLTVV.

Concerning this clonotype: At one of its ends the junction is not consistent with the germline gene, which may arise from a read error. The rearrangement joins TRBV3-1 to TRBJ1-2, with D perhaps TRBD1 (5 bases). Germline CDR1 reads LGHDT; CDR2 reads YNNKEL (reference sequence). CDR3 length: 14 amino acids. The CDR3 reads CAISPQGLRDGYTF. CDR3 in DNA: TGTGCCATCAGCCCTCAGGGTCTTCGTGATGGCTACACCTTC. The variable domain in full, completed from reference TRBV3-1 and TRBJ1-2, reads DTAVSQTPKYLVTQMGNDKSIKCEQNLGHDTMYWYKQDSKKFLKIMFSYNNKELIINETVPNRFSPKSPDKAHLNLHINSLELGDSAVYFCAISPQGLRDGYTFGSGTRLTVV.

The V gene is TRBV6-1, the J gene TRBJ1-1, with D unresolved. The ends were cut back, 9 bases at V and 10 bases at J, with 18 bases in the middle. Germline V CDR1 and CDR2: MNHNS, SASEGT. The CDR3 has 12 residues. The CDR3 nucleotides are TGTGCCAGTCAGTTCCCCCCGCCGGGAGCTTTCTTT. This gives the protein CASQFPPPGAFF.

This clonotype appeared a few times. This rearrangement joins TRBV3-1 to TRBJ2-5, with 8 bases matching TRBD2. Germline V gene data show CDR1 as LGHDT and CDR2 as YNNKEL (reference sequence). V shed 0 bases, J shed 4 bases, and the junction held 4 bases outside the gene matches. The CDR3 has 15 residues. DNA for the CDR3: TGTGCCAGCAGCCAAGACACAGGGACTAGAGAGACCCAGTACTTC. Translated, it gives CASSQDTGTRETQYF.

The chain is built from TRBV7-2 and TRBJ2-7, with 9 bases identical to TRBD1. Unmatched junction bases numbered 11, after V lost 5 bases and J lost 6 bases. CDR1 and CDR2 (germline): SGHTA, FQGNSA. CDR3 length: 15 residues. Here the CDR3 reads CASSPTPGTGSEQYF. The CDR3 nucleotides read TGTGCCAGCAGCCCAACCCCCGGGACAGGGAGCGAGCAGTACTTC.

The table lists this clonotype with a few counts. The rearrangement joins TRBV20-1 to TRBJ2-4; no clear D. Looked up from germline, CDR1 is DFQATT and CDR2 is SNEGSKA (reference sequence). V lost 2 bases and J lost 7, with 15 bases in between. This CDR3 region has 14 residues. CDR3 DNA: TGCAGTGCTAGAAGCCCCCCTTCGTGGAACATTCAGTACTTC. Translated, it gives CSARSPPSWNIQYF.

Only a few counts were recorded for this clonotype. The chain carries TRBV5-1 and TRBJ1-2; D is unresolved. Germline V lookup: CDR1 SGHRS, CDR2 YFSETQ. The V end lost 4 bases, the J end lost 3 bases, and 10 bases lay between the germline ends. The CDR3 spans 13 residues. CDR3 sequence: CASSIRRDYGYTF. CDR3 in DNA: TGCGCCAGCAGCATAAGACGGGACTATGGCTACACCTTC.

This clonotype was detected only a few times. The rearrangement links TRBV7-2 to TRBJ2-5; 9 positions agree with TRBD1. The V gene's germline CDR1 is SGHTA and CDR2 FQGNSA. The CDR3 is made up of 17 amino acids. Unmatched junction bases numbered 11, after V lost 1 base and J lost 5 bases. The CDR3 bases are TGTGCCAGCAGCTTAGGGGAGGGAACAGGGGGCTGGGAGACCCAGTACTTC. This translates into CASSLGEGTGGWETQYF.

This clonotype was counted ten times or more. The chain links TRBV28 to TRBJ2-7; no reliable D call. Looked up from germline, CDR1 is MDHEN and CDR2 is SYDVKM. V was pared by 1 base and J by 2 bases, with 18 bases between. The CDR3 covers 17 residues. The CDR3 here is CASSLFSGRKLTYEQYF. CDR3 nucleotide sequence: TGTGCCAGCAGTTTATTCTCTGGGCGAAAACTAACCTACGAGCAGTACTTC.

This clonotype was counted a few times. The chain carries TRBV7-2 and TRBJ2-7, with TRBD2 identical over 8 bases. In germline, CDR1 is SGHTA, CDR2 FQGNSA. Trimming removed 3 bases from V and 3 bases from J; junction bases left unmatched: 7. The CDR3 spans 15 residues. The CDR3 bases are TGTGCCAGCAGCTTGGGCGGCGGGGGGTACTACGAGCAGTACTTC. Encoded protein: CASSLGGGGYYEQYF.

The chain uses TRBV6-5 and TRBJ2-2; D is uncertain. There are 13 residues in the CDR3. CDR1 and CDR2 from the germline V gene are MNHEY and SVGAGI. Trimming took off 0 bases at V and 6 bases at J, with 5 bases between the two ends. DNA of the CDR3: TGTGCCAGCAGTTACTCGACGGCCGGGGAGCTGTTTTTT. Translation: CASSYSTAGELFF.

This clonotype appeared many times. The CDR3, as DNA: TGCAGCGTTGGACACTCCTATAATTCACCCCTCCACTTT. Amino acid sequence: CSVGHSYNSPLHF. The chain links TRBV29-1 to TRBJ1-6; the D is unclear. This CDR3 contains 13 residues. Germline assignment: CDR1 SQVTM and CDR2 ANQGSEA. Deletions cut 4 bases from V and 0 bases from J, with 4 bases between.

This clonotype was counted between two and nine times. The V and J genes are TRBV12-3 or TRBV12-4 and TRBJ1-6; 9 positions agree with TRBD1. This CDR3 is 14 amino acids long. V lost 6 bases, J lost 9 bases, and 6 bases stayed unmatched. The CDR3 here is CASRPDRGASPLHF. The DNA for the CDR3 is TGTGCCAGCAGACCGGACAGGGGAGCTTCACCCCTCCACTTT.

V gene TRBV28 combines with J gene TRBJ2-1; D remains unclear. Trimming took off 7 bases at V and 4 bases at J, with 8 bases between the two ends. The CDR3 is 12 residues long. Germline CDR1 is MDHEN and CDR2 is SYDVKM. The CDR3, as DNA: TGTGCCAGCAACGTTGGGTACAATGAGCAGTTCTTC. Encoded protein: CASNVGYNEQFF.

The chain employs TRBV6-5 and TRBJ2-7; D may be TRBD2 (7 bases). The V and J ends lost 2 bases and 0 bases respectively, with 14 bases between them. The CDR3 is made up of 16 amino acids. Germline V gives CDR1 MNHEY, CDR2 SVGAGI. CDR3 sequence reads: CASSYVRGASSYEQYF. The CDR3 DNA is TGTGCCAGCAGTTACGTTCGGGGGGCAAGCTCCTACGAGCAGTACTTC.

The table lists this clonotype with a few counts. The chain couples TRBV12-3 or TRBV12-4 to TRBJ2-7; 11 bases are shared with TRBD1. The J segment lost 3 bases and the V segment lost 6 bases, leaving 7 bases of the junction unmatched. The CDR3 is made up of 15 amino acids. The CDR3 nucleotides read TGTGCCAGCAGGGCCGGACAGGGGGCCTACTACGAGCAGTACTTC. As protein: CASRAGQGAYYEQYF.

This clonotype was picked up one time. The rearrangement uses TRBV2 and TRBJ2-1, with 9 bases identical to TRBD2. There are 16 residues in the CDR3. V dropped 6 bases and J dropped 7; count of bases not matched to a gene: 13. The germline CDR1 and CDR2 sequences are SNHLY and FYNNEI. The CDR3 bases are TGTGCCAGCAGCCCGAGGGGCGGGAGGGCTTGGAATGAGCAGTTCTTC. This encodes CASSPRGGRAWNEQFF.